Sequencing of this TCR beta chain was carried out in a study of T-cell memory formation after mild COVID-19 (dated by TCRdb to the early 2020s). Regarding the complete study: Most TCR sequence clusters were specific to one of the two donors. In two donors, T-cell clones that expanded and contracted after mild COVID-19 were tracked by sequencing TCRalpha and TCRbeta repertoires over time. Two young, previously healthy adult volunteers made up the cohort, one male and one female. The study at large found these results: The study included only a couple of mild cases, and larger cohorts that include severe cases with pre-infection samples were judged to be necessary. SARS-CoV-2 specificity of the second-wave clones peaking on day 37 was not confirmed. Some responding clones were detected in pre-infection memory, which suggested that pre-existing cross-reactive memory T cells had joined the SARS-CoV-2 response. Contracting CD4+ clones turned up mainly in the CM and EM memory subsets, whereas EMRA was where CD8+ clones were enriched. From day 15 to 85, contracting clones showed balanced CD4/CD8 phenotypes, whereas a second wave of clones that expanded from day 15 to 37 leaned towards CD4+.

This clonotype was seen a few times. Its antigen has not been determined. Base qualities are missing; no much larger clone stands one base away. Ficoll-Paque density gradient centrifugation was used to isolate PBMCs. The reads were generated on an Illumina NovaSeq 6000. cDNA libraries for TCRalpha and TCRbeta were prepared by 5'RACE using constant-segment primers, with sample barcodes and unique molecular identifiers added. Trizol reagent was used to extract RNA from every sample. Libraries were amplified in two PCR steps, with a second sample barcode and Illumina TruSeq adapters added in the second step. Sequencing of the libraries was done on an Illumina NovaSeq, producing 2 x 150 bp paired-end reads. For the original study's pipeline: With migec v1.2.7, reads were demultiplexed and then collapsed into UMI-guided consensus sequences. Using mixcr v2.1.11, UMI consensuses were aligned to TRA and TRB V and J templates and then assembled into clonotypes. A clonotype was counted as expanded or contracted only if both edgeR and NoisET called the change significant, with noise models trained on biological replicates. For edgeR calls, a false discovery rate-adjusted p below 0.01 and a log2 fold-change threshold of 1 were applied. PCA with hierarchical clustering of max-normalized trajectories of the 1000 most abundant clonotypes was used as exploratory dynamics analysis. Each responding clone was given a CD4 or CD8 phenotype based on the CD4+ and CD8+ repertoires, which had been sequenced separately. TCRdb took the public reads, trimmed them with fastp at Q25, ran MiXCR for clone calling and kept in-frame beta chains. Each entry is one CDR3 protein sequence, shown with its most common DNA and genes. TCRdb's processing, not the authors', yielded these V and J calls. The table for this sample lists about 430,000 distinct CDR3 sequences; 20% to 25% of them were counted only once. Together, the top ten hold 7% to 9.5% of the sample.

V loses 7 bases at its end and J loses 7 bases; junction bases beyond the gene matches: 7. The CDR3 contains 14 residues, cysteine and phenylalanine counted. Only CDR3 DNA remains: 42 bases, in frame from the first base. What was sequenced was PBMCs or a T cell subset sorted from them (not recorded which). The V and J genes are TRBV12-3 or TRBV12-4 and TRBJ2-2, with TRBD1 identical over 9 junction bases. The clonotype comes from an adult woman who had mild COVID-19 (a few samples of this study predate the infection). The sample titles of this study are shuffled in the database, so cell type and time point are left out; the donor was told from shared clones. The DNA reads TGTGCCAGCACCCGGGACAGGGTCGGCGGGGAGCTGTTTTTT. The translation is CASTRDRVGGELFF.